The rows below give T cell receptor beta chains drawn from one sample of a study of Ad26.COV2.S vaccination and SARS-CoV-2 variants. The table came from immunoSEQ multiplex PCR; TCRdb's copy has only in-frame clones and leaves some out. This sample has 450,000 to 550,000 clones, with 89% found just once. The input for sequencing was peripheral blood, taken in a trial of Ad26.COV2.S vaccine versus placebo. These receptors all come from a person aged 18-65 years who received the Ad26.COV2.S COVID-19 vaccine or a placebo. CDR3s include the opening cysteine and the closing phenylalanine or tryptophan.

TRBV7-2	TRBJ2-3	CASSLAGTRNTDTQYF
TRBV29-1	TRBJ2-1	CSVGRGNEQFF
TRBV9	TRBJ2-2	CASSDVAGVGTGELFF
TRBV18	TRBJ2-2	CASSRLRPSITGELFF
TRBV11-3	TRBJ2-3	CASSFRGSGADTQYF
TRBV24-1	TRBJ1-5	CATSGGHNQPQHF
TRBV18	TRBJ1-2	CASSPQEAINYGYTF
TRBV9	TRBJ1-6	CASSYKNNSPLHF
TRBV7-3	TRBJ2-7	CASSLYSGFSYEQYF
TRBV18	TRBJ1-1	CASSPVSTLGDF
TRBV9	TRBJ2-6	CASSEGQGPYGANVLTF
TRBV13	TRBJ2-1	CASSLISEASYNEQFF
TRBV28	TRBJ2-2	CAVYTGELFF
TRBV11-2	TRBJ1-4	CASSPRQGPGKLFF
TRBV12-3/TRBV12-4	TRBJ2-7	CASSPGDGYEQYF
TRBV6-1	TRBJ1-1	CASSEAPRGNTEAFF
TRBV4-3	TRBJ1-1	CASAGQLGTEAFF
TRBV2	TRBJ1-2	CASNGQGTRGYTF
TRBV19	TRBJ1-5	CASSSGGRGNQPQHF
TRBV15	TRBJ2-1	CATSRDRSSLKFEQFF
TRBV28	TRBJ1-5	CASSPGDRGSYQPQHF
TRBV5-1	TRBJ2-5	CASGLGRGPETQYF
TRBV7-9	TRBJ1-2	CASSLRGIAYGYTF
TRBV18	TRBJ2-1	CASSPPGLAGAYNEQFF
TRBV7-3	TRBJ2-2	CASRAGRTTGELFF
TRBV30	TRBJ1-1	CAWSTIDRTKAFF
TRBV7-6	TRBJ1-3	CASSLQQGAGGNTIYF
TRBV27	TRBJ2-7	CASSLDRGGDEQYF
TRBV12-3/TRBV12-4	TRBJ2-5	CASSKREVETQYF
TRBV7-2	TRBJ2-7	CASSLRAEVSYEQYF
TRBV6-5	TRBJ1-1	CASSLDSGLTEAFF
TRBV3-1/TRBV3-2	TRBJ2-7	CASSRPSDYEQYF
TRBV6-4	TRBJ1-1	CASRDRGEAFF
TRBV19	TRBJ1-6	CAAGRGGSYNSPLHF
TRBV6-5	TRBJ2-7	CATAQGTNSYEQYF
TRBV9	TRBJ2-3	CASSTGAPDTQYF
TRBV27	TRBJ2-3	CASSRGQVYTDTQYF
TRBV28	TRBJ2-7	CASSLRGLGSYEQYF
TRBV18	TRBJ2-3	CASSPADTQYF
TRBV28	TRBJ1-1	CASSLVTQVNTEAFF
TRBV12-3/TRBV12-4	TRBJ2-2	CASSPWTGELFF
TRBV29-1	TRBJ1-1	CSVDTRGGAFF
TRBV5-4	TRBJ1-2	CASSPGLEVQNGYTF
TRBV11-2	TRBJ2-2	CASNLNTGELFF
TRBV29-1	TRBJ2-2	CSARDRAPPNTGELFF
TRBV7-8	TRBJ1-2	CASSFRVTGTNYGYTF
TRBV19	TRBJ1-1	CASSISPRQGAFF
TRBV5-4	TRBJ1-2	CASSLDGGQGTGYTF
TRBV5-4	TRBJ2-5	CASSQAGAMGTQYF
TRBV28	TRBJ2-7	CASSFPVGSSYEQYF
TRBV7-2	TRBJ2-7	CASSGTDELIF
TRBV6-4	TRBJ2-5	CASSDPPGQLQETQYF
TRBV5-1	TRBJ2-1	CASSADGSSYNEQFF
TRBV28	TRBJ1-5	CASSWGGQHNQPQHF
TRBV28	TRBJ2-3	CASRFYSGSNTDTQYF
TRBV2	TRBJ2-7	CASSTDRGWSSTSYEQYF
TRBV18	TRBJ1-2	CASSLDQGGSGYTF
TRBV5-1	TRBJ2-2	CASSLAGTTGELFF
TRBV7-9	TRBJ2-7	CASSFRQGEGEQYF